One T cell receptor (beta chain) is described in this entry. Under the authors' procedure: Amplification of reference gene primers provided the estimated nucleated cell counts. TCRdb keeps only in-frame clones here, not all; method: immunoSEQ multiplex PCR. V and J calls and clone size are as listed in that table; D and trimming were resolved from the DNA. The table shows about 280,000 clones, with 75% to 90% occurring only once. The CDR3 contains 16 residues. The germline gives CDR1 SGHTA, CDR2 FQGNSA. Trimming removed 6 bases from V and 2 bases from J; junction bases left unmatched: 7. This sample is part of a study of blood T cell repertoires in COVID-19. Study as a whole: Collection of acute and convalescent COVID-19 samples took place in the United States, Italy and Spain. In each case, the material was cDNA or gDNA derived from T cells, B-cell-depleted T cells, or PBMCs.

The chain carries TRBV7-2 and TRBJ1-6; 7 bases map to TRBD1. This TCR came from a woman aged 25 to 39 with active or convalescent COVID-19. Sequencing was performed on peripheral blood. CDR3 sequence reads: CASRPQGSAYNSPLHF. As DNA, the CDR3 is TGTGCCAGCAGACCACAGGGGAGCGCCTATAATTCACCCCTCCACTTT.